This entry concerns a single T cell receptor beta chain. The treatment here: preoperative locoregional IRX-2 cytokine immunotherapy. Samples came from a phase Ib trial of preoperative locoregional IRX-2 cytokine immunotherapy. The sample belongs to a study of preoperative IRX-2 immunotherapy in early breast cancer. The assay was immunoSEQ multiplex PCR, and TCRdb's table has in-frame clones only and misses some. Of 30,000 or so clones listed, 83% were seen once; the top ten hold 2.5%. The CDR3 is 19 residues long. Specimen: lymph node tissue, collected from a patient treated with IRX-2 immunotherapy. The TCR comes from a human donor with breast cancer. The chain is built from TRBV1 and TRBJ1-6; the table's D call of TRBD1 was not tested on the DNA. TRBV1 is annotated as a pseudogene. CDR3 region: CASSQDSVGATAYNSPLHF. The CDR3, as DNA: TGCGCCAGCAGCCAAGATTCGGTTGGGGCTACCGCCTATAATTCACCCCTCCACTTT.